This T cell receptor (beta chain) came from a study of blood T cell repertoires in COVID-19 (dated by TCRdb to the early 2020s). For the wider study: The collaborator samples originated in the United States, Italy and Spain and spanned the acute and convalescent phases of COVID-19. The material from the prospective study consisted of cDNA or gDNA derived from T cells, B-cell-depleted T cells, or PBMCs. Sample metadata almost always included a de-identified subject ID, COVID-19 status, age in years and sex. The repertoires were made available in a free public database intended to serve as a resource for research on the immune response to SARS-CoV-2. Subjects who had been exposed to COVID-19, were actively infected with it, or had recovered from it provided the deeply sampled blood TCRbeta repertoires that made up the dataset. Samples came from the ongoing ImmuneRACE study (first 160 participants) plus 1,254 subjects from 6 global collaborators. Where available, HLA class I and class II types were taken from metadata supplied by the sample provider and were not determined by assay-based typing.

The immunoSEQ Assay, a bias-controlled multiplex PCR, was used to amplify TCRbeta CDR3 regions from genomic DNA. As for how the authors treated the data: Within the assay, amplification of reference gene primers was used to estimate how many nucleated cells each sample contained. To quantify the absolute abundance of each unique TCRbeta CDR3 rearrangement, sequence reads were collapsed and filtered. For each sample, productive Simpson clonality was calculated as the square root of Simpson's diversity index over productive rearrangements. This is the immuneACCESS table as TCRdb keeps it, with only in-frame sequences that have V and J called. A part of the clones is gone; compared with another copy, unresolved V genes explain less than half, and the rest is unexplained. V and J calls and clone size are copied from that table; D and trimming were computed from the DNA. The sample records about 190,000 clones, roughly 80% of which are singletons. The ten largest account for roughly 14% of the sample.

Each collaborating institution followed its own protocols to collect whole blood in K2EDTA tubes. For TCRbeta analysis, collaborator samples were shipped as frozen whole blood, as isolated PBMCs, or as DNA extracted from either sample type. General findings and caveats noted by the study authors: The quantity of clinical and demographic metadata differed by source and by participant and was supplied without curation.

V sheds 6 bases and J sheds 0 bases, leaving 11 bases between their ends. The CDR3 covers 15 residues, taking in both the cysteine and the phenylalanine. Just the 45-base CDR3 DNA is kept, in frame starting at base 1. CDR1 MNHEY and CDR2 SVGAGI are derived from the germline V gene. As regards this clone: It has no known antigen specificity. No quality values exist for individual bases; no much larger clone is one base distant.

The sequencing sample was made of peripheral blood. The receptor comes from a man aged 30-40 years with active or convalescent COVID-19. Here the chain combines TRBV6-5 and TRBJ2-2, with the D segment identity uncertain. The sequenced DNA: TGTGCCAGCAGCCCGGCACAGACGAACACCGGGGAGCTGTTTTTT. Its protein is CASSPAQTNTGELFF.